The next 19 T cell receptor beta chains were all read from a single sample in a study of CD8 T cells in Susac syndrome (dated by TCRdb to between 2018 and 2021). The library was made by the immunoSEQ multiplex PCR assay. RNA was extracted using the RNeasy kit, and about 0.45 to 1 ug of the RNA was reverse transcribed with random hexamers. TCRdb reprocessing: public reads trimmed at Q25 with fastp, clones called with MiXCR, in-frame beta chains kept. Rows merge per CDR3 protein into single entries with the most common DNA and genes. The sample contains 130,000 or so distinct CDR3 sequences, 96% of them found a single time. About 0.13% of the sample goes to the ten largest clones. Sequencing was carried out using CD4+ T cells from PBMCs. The receptors shown here come from a human donor with Susac syndrome.

The rearrangement uses TRBV5-1 and TRBJ1-4; 10 bases agree with TRBD1. The CDR3 is 14 amino acids. The germline CDR1 and CDR2 sequences are SGHRS and YFSETQ. The V gene end was trimmed by 3 bases and the J gene end by 11 bases; junction bases not matched to a gene: 7. DNA of the CDR3: TGCGCCAGCAGCTCCGGGACAGGGGAATGGAAACTGTTTTTT. Its protein product is CASSSGTGEWKLFF.

In this sample, this clonotype turned up once. CDR3 region: CASSLTGGTVGAFF. CDR3 DNA: TGTGCCAGCAGCCTTACAGGGGGGACGGTTGGAGCTTTCTTT. The J gene is TRBJ1-1, the V gene TRBV11-1, with 8 bases lining up with TRBD1. V was pared by 5 bases and J by 10 bases, with 12 bases of the junction left unmatched. The CDR3 runs 14 residues. Germline loops: CDR1 SGHAT, CDR2 FQDESV (reference sequence).

The J gene is TRBJ2-1, the V gene TRBV5-6, with D possibly being TRBD2 (6 bases). CDR3 length equals 15 residues. Germline V gene sequence: CDR1 SGHDT, CDR2 YYEEEE. Trimming removed 5 bases from V and 3 bases from J, with 15 bases in between. The CDR3 loop is CASRPLADYYNEQFF. CDR3 in DNA: TGTGCCAGCAGGCCTTTAGCGGACTACTACAATGAGCAGTTCTTC.

The chain uses TRBV5-1 and TRBJ2-6, with a possible D match to TRBD1 (5 bases). The CDR3 sequence is 16 residues long. With 2 bases removed from V and 0 bases from J, the gap between germline ends came to 9 bases. Germline V gene lookup returns CDR1 SGHRS and CDR2 YFSETQ. As DNA, the CDR3 is TGCGCCAGCAGCTTTGGGGCTGGCTCTGGGGCCAACGTCCTGACTTTC. Its protein product is CASSFGAGSGANVLTF.

A few counts support this clonotype. The chain links TRBV18 to TRBJ1-2; a possible D gene is TRBD1 (5 bases). V was pared by 2 bases and J by 4 bases, with 5 bases between. This CDR3 has 12 amino acids. Germline loops: CDR1 KGHSH, CDR2 LQKENI. This CDR3 reads CASSPDSYGYTF. The CDR3 region has the DNA TGTGCCAGCTCACCAGACAGCTATGGCTACACCTTC.

The chain has TRBV2 and TRBJ2-6; D gene uncertain. This CDR3 has 16 residues. Germline-derived CDR1 and CDR2 are SNHLY and FYNNEI. The V end was cut by 5 bases, the J end by 4 bases, with 15 bases between. The CDR3 bases are TGTGCCAGCAGTTCAGGCAGGTCTGTCGGGGCCAACGTCCTGACTTTC. Its protein product is CASSSGRSVGANVLTF.

This clonotype was detected only once. The genes are TRBV6-5 and TRBJ1-2; no reliable D call. CDR1 and CDR2 from the germline V gene are MNHEY and SVGAGI. The CDR3 has 13 amino acids. V lost 6 bases and J lost 4, with 12 bases in between. CDR3 DNA: TGTGCCAGCAGGCTCAACCCCATCTATGGCTACACCTTC. Translating it yields CASRLNPIYGYTF.

V is TRBV6-2 or TRBV6-3 and J is TRBJ2-7; 12 nucleotides line up with TRBD1. The length of the CDR3 is 14 residues. Germline V gene data show CDR1 as MNHEY and CDR2 as SVGEGT. With 2 bases clipped from V and 6 bases from J, the junction kept 2 bases outside the gene matches. The CDR3 sequence: CASSYRDRGREQYF. DNA of the CDR3: TGTGCCAGCAGTTACCGGGACAGGGGGCGCGAGCAGTACTTC.

The chain joins TRBV25-1 to TRBJ2-1; no clear D gene. This CDR3 is built from 13 residues. Germline V gives CDR1 MGHDK, CDR2 SYGVNS. Trimming took 5 bases from V and 1 from J, leaving 6 bases between them. CDR3 amino acids: CASSLTSYNEQFF. In nucleotides, the CDR3 is TGTGCCAGCAGTCTCACGTCCTACAATGAGCAGTTCTTC.

V gene TRBV29-1 combines with J gene TRBJ2-5, with a weak D call TRBD1 (6 bases). Per the germline V gene, CDR1 is SQVTM and CDR2 is ANQGSEA. Trimming shortened V by 3 bases and J by 4 bases, and 12 bases separated the two germline ends. There are 13 residues in the CDR3. The CDR3 nucleotides are TGCAGCGTTGAGGGACATAGGAGAGAGACCCAGTACTTC. Translating gives CSVEGHRRETQYF.

The rearrangement uses TRBV25-1 and TRBJ1-1, with 8 bases lining up with TRBD1. The CDR3 is made up of 13 amino acids. The V and J ends lost 7 bases and 4 bases, in that order; junction bases with no gene match: 5. Germline V gene data show CDR1 as MGHDK and CDR2 as SYGVNS. The CDR3 is CASIQGAGTEAFF. CDR3 DNA: TGTGCCAGCATTCAGGGGGCTGGCACTGAAGCTTTCTTT.

The rearrangement uses TRBV6-2 or TRBV6-3 and TRBJ1-2, with 10 bases fitting TRBD1. Trimming took 6 bases from V and 2 from J; bases not matched to a gene: 9. The germline CDR1 and CDR2 sequences are MNHEY and SVGEGT. CDR3 length equals 16 residues. The CDR3 DNA reads as TGTGCCAGCAGCCCGTTCCCGGGACAGGGGAACTATGGCTACACCTTC. Amino acid sequence: CASSPFPGQGNYGYTF.

The chain links TRBV20-1 to TRBJ2-7; 7 bases align to TRBD2. The germline V gene encodes CDR1 DFQATT and CDR2 SNEGSKA (reference sequence). CDR3 size: 12 residues. The trim removed 5 bases at V and 7 bases at J, leaving 8 bases unmatched. The CDR3 DNA sequence: TGCAGTGCTCGGGACTATCTTTCGGAGCAGTACTTC. Encoded protein: CSARDYLSEQYF.

The rearrangement links TRBV5-4 to TRBJ2-7; D not resolved. The V gene lost 0 bases and the J gene lost 6 bases, with 16 bases spanning the gap. Germline lookup yields CDR1 SGHNT and CDR2 YYREEE (reference sequence). The CDR3 has 15 residues. CDR3 in amino acids: CASSLGGRQMGEQYF. In DNA form, the CDR3 reads TGTGCCAGCAGCTTGGGTGGCAGGCAAATGGGCGAGCAGTACTTC.

This chain uses TRBV7-6 with TRBJ1-2, with 7 bases fitting TRBD1. Germline V lookup: CDR1 SGHVS, CDR2 FNYEAQ. CDR3 length: 13 residues. Losses at the gene ends were 5 bases for V and 2 bases for J; bases not matched to a gene: 2. The CDR3 loop is CASSPTGNYGYTF. Written as DNA, the CDR3 is TGTGCCAGCAGCCCGACAGGGAACTATGGCTACACCTTC.

The chain uses TRBV4-3 and TRBJ2-7; D is perhaps TRBD2 (5 bases). V was clipped by 1 base and J by 5 bases, with 9 bases between them. The CDR3 spans 13 residues. Per germline, CDR1 LGHNA and CDR2 YSLEER. Written as DNA, the CDR3 is TGCGCCAGCAGCCAAGCCCGGGGTGACGAGCAGTACTTC. Its translation: CASSQARGDEQYF.

This rearrangement joins TRBV19 to TRBJ1-1, with D possibly matching TRBD1 (6 bases). Germline values: CDR1 LNHDA, CDR2 SQIVND (reference sequence). There are 14 residues in the CDR3. Trimming removed 3 bases at V and 5 bases at J, with 13 bases between. The CDR3: CASSIWGRETEAFF. CDR3 DNA sequence: TGTGCCAGTAGTATTTGGGGGCGGGAAACTGAAGCTTTCTTT.

In DNA form, the CDR3 reads TGCAGTGCTAGTGGGAGGGCCGTGGATACGCAGTATTTT. It encodes CSASGRAVDTQYF. The rearrangement links TRBV20-1 to TRBJ2-3, with 7 bases identical to TRBD2. The germline gives CDR1 DFQATT, CDR2 SNEGSKA (reference sequence). The V gene end was trimmed by 3 bases and the J gene end by 6 bases; junction bases not matched to a gene: 6. There are 13 residues in the CDR3.

The chain carries TRBV12-3 or TRBV12-4 and TRBJ2-5; D remains unclear. Trimming cost V 6 bases and J 4 bases, with 15 bases left between them. This CDR3 has 14 residues. CDR3 coding DNA: TGTGCCAGCAGCCTAAACCGCGTCAGAGAGACCCAGTACTTC. It codes for CASSLNRVRETQYF.